Shown below are 14 T cell receptor beta chains from a single sample sequenced in a study of shared clonotypes between healthy human individuals. TCRdb's table, derived via immunoSEQ multiplex PCR, lists solely in-frame clones and lacks some. This table holds about 1 million clones, approximately 78% found once. The specimen was memory CD4+ T cells from PBMCs. The subset was: CD45RA-negative fraction. The origin of the receptors is a man aged 18 to 29 in good health. Some clones in this sample may be carry-over from other donors' samples.

The chain has TRBV7-9 and TRBJ2-1, with TRBD2 matching over 7 bases. The CDR3 has 14 amino acids. V gave up 2 bases and J gave up 5 bases; unmatched junction bases: 3. Looked up from germline, CDR1 is SEHNR and CDR2 is FQNEAQ (reference sequence). The chain's CDR3 is CASSLMGLNNEQFF. CDR3 nucleotides: TGTGCCAGCAGCTTAATGGGACTAAACAATGAGCAGTTCTTC.

The sample holds one count of this clone. V gene TRBV6-1 combines with J gene TRBJ1-1, with TRBD1 matching over 8 bases. This CDR3 region has 14 residues. In germline, CDR1 is MNHNS, CDR2 SASEGT. Unmatched junction bases numbered 8, after V lost 5 bases and J lost 6 bases. The CDR3: CASSRQGTLAEAFF. For the CDR3, the DNA is TGTGCCAGCAGTCGACAGGGGACGTTGGCTGAAGCTTTCTTT.

This clone has just a few counts. The V and J genes are TRBV2 and TRBJ2-1; D unresolved. The ends were cut back, 8 bases at V and 7 bases at J, with 21 bases in the middle. The CDR3 consists of 15 residues. CDR1 is SNHLY and CDR2 is FYNNEI in the germline V gene. CDR3 sequence (DNA): TGTGCCAGCCTCGAGTGGTCCCCTCAGGCTAATGAGCAGTTCTTC. This gives the protein CASLEWSPQANEQFF.

This clone was observed a few times. Distinct nucleotide sequences in the sample also encode this CDR3. The chain is built from TRBV6-1 and TRBJ1-2; TRBD1 is a possible D gene (5 bases). Trimming left V 7 bases short and J 4 bases short, with 13 bases between. Looked up from germline, CDR1 is MNHNS and CDR2 is SASEGT. The CDR3 sequence is 13 residues long. The CDR3 bases are TGTGCCAGCACCCGGGGGGGTCTCTATGGCTACACCTTC. Protein sequence: CASTRGGLYGYTF.

This clone was picked up a small number of times. The chain combines TRBV4-1 with TRBJ1-2, with TRBD1 as a possible D gene (6 bases). The CDR3 spans 16 residues. CDR1 and CDR2 (germline): MGHRA, YSYEKL. With 5 bases removed from V and 4 bases from J, the gap between germline ends came to 20 bases. CDR3 residues: CASSSQAGEVGYGYTF. DNA for the CDR3: TGCGCCAGCAGCTCCCAGGCAGGGGAGGTTGGCTATGGCTACACCTTC.

The chain joins TRBV6-6 to TRBJ1-5; 12 nucleotides agree with TRBD1. The CDR3 runs to 15 residues. Per the germline V gene, CDR1 is MNHNY and CDR2 is SVGAGI (reference sequence). Losses at the gene ends were 6 bases for V and 7 bases for J; bases not matched to a gene: 7. Here the CDR3 reads CASSRDRGREQPQHF. The CDR3 DNA reads TGTGCCAGCAGCCGGGACAGGGGGCGGGAGCAGCCCCAGCATTTT.

J is TRBJ2-7 and V is TRBV28; 7 nucleotides match TRBD2. Germline V gives CDR1 MDHEN, CDR2 SYDVKM. This CDR3 is 13 amino acids long. The junction had 6 bases not matched to a gene; V was cut back by 6 bases and J by 4 bases. CDR3: CASRPRAGYEQYF. CDR3 coding DNA: TGTGCCAGCAGACCACGAGCGGGGTACGAGCAGTACTTC. Based on the CDR3 plus reference TRBV28 and TRBJ2-7, the full variable domain is DVKVTQSSRYLVKRTGEKVFLECVQDMDHENMFWYRQDPGLGLRLIYFSYDVKMKEKGDIPEGYSVSREKKERFSLILESASTNQTSMYLCASRPRAGYEQYFGPGTRLTVT.

This clone was counted a few times. The V gene is TRBV6-5, the J gene TRBJ1-3; no definite D call. The germline V gene encodes CDR1 MNHEY and CDR2 SVGAGI. V lost 2 bases and J lost 0, with 5 bases in between. CDR3 length equals 14 residues. The CDR3 region is CASSYRSSGNTIYF. CDR3 DNA: TGTGCCAGCAGTTACAGGAGCTCTGGAAACACCATATATTTT.

V is TRBV28 and J is TRBJ2-1; TRBD2 agrees at 7 bases. Unmatched junction bases numbered 4, after V lost 2 bases and J lost 6 bases. Per germline, CDR1 MDHEN and CDR2 SYDVKM. The CDR3 extends over 14 amino acids. CDR3 sequence: CASSLAGVRNEQFF. The CDR3 DNA is TGTGCCAGCAGTTTAGCGGGAGTGCGCAATGAGCAGTTCTTC.

The chain has TRBV6-4 and TRBJ2-7; no firm D call. V lost 6 bases, J lost 3 bases, and 12 bases lay in between. The germline V gene has CDR1 MRHNA and CDR2 SNTAGT. The CDR3 has 13 residues. The CDR3 here is CASSQLKNYEQYF. In nucleotides, the CDR3 is TGTGCCAGCAGCCAACTAAAAAACTACGAGCAGTACTTC.

Of note for this clone: Other DNA sequences in the same sample also yield this CDR3. V and J are TRBV9 and TRBJ1-5; TRBD1 might be the D (5 bases). CDR3 length: 15 amino acids. Trimming shortened V by 0 bases and J by 2 bases, and 9 bases separated the two germline ends. CDR1 and CDR2 from the germline V gene are SGDLS and YYNGEE. DNA of the CDR3: TGTGCCAGCAGCGTAGGTGAGACAGGCAATCAGCCCCAGCATTTT. It encodes CASSVGETGNQPQHF. The full variable domain, its missing parts supplied by reference TRBV9 and TRBJ1-5, is DSGVTQTPKHLITATGQRVTLRCSPRSGDLSVYWYQQSLDQGLQFLIQYYNGEERAKGNILERFSAQQFPDLHSELNLSSLELGDSALYFCASSVGETGNQPQHFGDGTRLSIL.

V and J are TRBV11-2 and TRBJ2-3, with 8 bases aligning to TRBD1. The CDR3 runs to 15 residues. CDR1 and CDR2 from the germline V gene are SGHAT and FQNNGV. Trimming cost V 6 bases and J 4 bases; bases outside gene matches: 9. In DNA, the CDR3 is TGTGCCAGCAGTTATACCAGGACAGGGTCAGATACGCAGTATTTT. Translation: CASSYTRTGSDTQYF.

The chain joins TRBV28 to TRBJ1-5, with a possible D match to TRBD1 (6 bases). Looked up from germline, CDR1 is MDHEN and CDR2 is SYDVKM. This CDR3 is built from 17 residues. The V and J ends lost 6 bases and 3 bases respectively, with 21 bases between them. In nucleotides, the CDR3 is TGTGCCAGCAGGACAATTACAGGGAACCCTACCAATCAGCCCCAGCATTTT. This gives the protein CASRTITGNPTNQPQHF.

Note on this clone: Other DNA sequences in the same sample also yield this CDR3. This chain joins TRBV28 and TRBJ2-1; 11 bases map to TRBD2. Germline CDR1 MDHEN, CDR2 SYDVKM. This CDR3 region has 16 residues. V was clipped by 3 bases and J by 3 bases; unmatched bases: 4. The CDR3 bases are TGTGCCAGCAGTTTCTTAGCGGGAGGGGGCTACAATGAGCAGTTCTTC. As protein: CASSFLAGGGYNEQFF.